The entry below describes one TCR beta chain. The antigen it binds to is not known. The record has no base qualities; no much larger clone is one base away. Repertoires were sampled multiple times during chemoradiotherapy, which allowed clonal expansion in the tumor microenvironment to be followed. The data were taken from a study of chemoradiotherapy in HPV16-positive cancers (dated by TCRdb to 2021 to 2024). Study-wide context: Functional T-cell assays on cells from two HPV16-positive patients defined candidate HPV-specific T-cell clones and common TCR motifs. The study asked whether T-cell immunity to the HPV oncoproteins E6 and E7 changes during chemoradiotherapy and whether this immunity affects survival. Next, the candidate HPV-specific TCRs and motifs were followed in TCR repertoires from fewer than 100 patients with HPV-related cancers.

The germline V gene provides CDR1 SGDLS and CDR2 YYNGEE. Trimming takes 3 bases from V and 7 bases from J, and the germline ends sit 23 bases apart. Including the terminal cysteine and phenylalanine, the CDR3 comprises 17 residues. The retained sequence is limited to the CDR3, 51 bases, with the frame set at the first base. The research as a whole found: The survival association was reported for HPV16-positive patients, and the functional definition of HPV-specific T cells was derived from only a couple of HPV16-positive patients. Expansion of candidate HPV-specific clones and E7-related TCR motifs was observed in the tumor microenvironment during treatment, whereas no such expansion was observed for non-HPV-specific T cells. Among HPV16-positive patients, expansion of HPV-responsive T cells during chemoradiotherapy was associated with better recurrence-free survival.

Library preparation used the immunoSEQ multiplex PCR assay. TCRdb mirrors the immuneACCESS table, restricted to in-frame sequences. Some clones are absent from its copies; in checked studies, under half trace to an unresolved V gene, and the reason for the others is unknown. The sample contains about 53,000 clones, roughly 90% of them found a single time. The ten largest clonotypes hold 2.5% to 4% of the sample. The receptor was isolated from a human donor with HPV-associated anogenital cancer. Here the chain combines TRBV9 and TRBJ2-1; the D segment cannot be called with confidence. The sequencing here drew on blood, taken from a patient who underwent chemoradiotherapy. This receptor has the CDR3 CASSAPLVPRASNEQFF. The nucleotide sequence reads as follows: TGTGCCAGCAGCGCCCCCTTAGTCCCCCGGGCTTCGAATGAGCAGTTCTTC.